This record looks at one T cell receptor (beta chain) sequence and its context. This clonotype has a count of ten or more. Its binding antigen is unknown. Base-call qualities are not available, and no considerably larger clone is one nucleotide away. The receptor library was made with multiplex PCR. These reads were obtained on an Illumina HiSeq 4000. TCR beta libraries were built with iRepertoire HTBI primers and Arm-PCR amplification of CDR3 regions. Gel purification was performed on PCR products prior to sequencing. The authors' pipeline ran thus. Gene usage analysis of CDR3 amino acid clonotypes used the approximately 62 TRBV and around 14 TRBJ segments found across samples. COPE and FqMerger were used to merge filtered high-quality paired reads into contigs. BLAST was used to align contigs to the IMGT TRBV, TRBD and TRBJ reference genes, and CDR3 was defined following IMGT. Any clonotype with a frequency above 0.1% was classified as a highly expanded clone. Repertoire diversity was measured by Shannon entropy, and V-J evenness by the Gini coefficient. Public clonotypes were defined as clonotypes shared by more than one individual. The public sequencing data were trimmed at Q25 with fastp and processed into clonotypes with MiXCR by TCRdb, which kept only in-frame beta chains. All rows with the same CDR3 protein become a single entry with the most common DNA and genes. The authors' filters were not applied to this entry. This sample is represented by approximately 270,000 distinct CDR3 sequences; approximately 18% of them were singletons. The ten most abundant clones make up 14% of the sample.

The CDR3 runs 14 amino acids, cysteine and phenylalanine included. Only CDR3 DNA is held: 42 bases, read in frame from base 1. V is shortened by 0 bases, J by 3 bases, and the region joining them spans 8 bases. Sequences SGHDN (CDR1) and FVKESK (CDR2) are obtained from the germline V gene. The intended sense of this specimen's time point label: newly diagnosed GD, antithyroid drugs for less than 3 months. For both TCR sequencing and RNA sequencing, RNA was extracted from PBMCs using TRIzol. The diagnosis of Graves' disease followed American Thyroid Association guidelines. Recruitment of patients was carried out at an endocrinology department in Xi'an, China. Each patient gave around 9.2 milliliters of peripheral blood, collected in an EDTA anticoagulant tube. Ficoll Paque Plus density gradient separation was used to isolate PBMCs, and no additional T cell sorting was done. RNA quality was checked with an Agilent 2100 Bioanalyzer and agarose gel, and concentration with a NanoDrop 2000.

This sample is part of a study of regulatory T cells in long-lasting Graves disease (dated by TCRdb to the early 2020s). Turning to the overall study: In the newly diagnosed Graves' disease group, patients had been taking antithyroid drugs for less than 3 months. Peripheral blood TCR sequencing and RNA sequencing compared persistent Graves' disease patients with newly diagnosed Graves' disease patients. The study took place in China and was registered as a clinical trial. A total of roughly 35 samples underwent TCR sequencing: around 13 from persistent and around 20 from newly diagnosed Graves' disease patients. General study outcomes and caveats: Preferential use of TRBV28, TRBJ1-2 and TRBJ2-5 was observed in persistent disease, whereas TRBV20-1 and TRBJ2-1 were favored in newly diagnosed disease. Lower TCR Shannon entropy and fewer highly expanded clones were observed in persistent Graves' disease patients than in newly diagnosed patients, which suggested clonal expansion. The small sample size was acknowledged by the authors as a limitation that may reduce accuracy. A larger number of public clonotypes was shared among persistent patients (approximately 2,600) than among newly diagnosed patients (over 850). Because the primary lesion, thyroid tissue, could not be accessed, the study looked at peripheral blood alone. Sequencing and analysis were limited to the TCR beta chain.

The same sample was also studied in work on T cells in Graves' hyperthyroidism and ophthalmopathy. The second study's authors report: Graves' hyperthyroidism was defined as stable when no progression to ophthalmopathy occurred over 18 months of follow-up. Hyperthyroidism patients were newly diagnosed, with disease duration under 2 months, and aged 18 to 65 years. Patients with uncontrolled infections, other autoimmune diseases, pregnancy or lactation were excluded. Clinical symptoms, serum thyroxine and TRAb, thyroid ultrasound, and orbital computed tomography formed the basis for the diagnoses. The first round of RT-PCR for the TCR CDR3 was performed with the HTBI primer set and the Qiagen OneStep RT-PCR kit. Most expanded thyroid clonotypes (frequency above 0.001) were also found in blood, which suggests that blood repertoires may mirror thyroid immune responses. Ophthalmopathy was separated from stable hyperthyroidism by a 13 V-J signature model, with roughly 88% sensitivity and approximately 81% specificity obtained in cross-validation and 80%/75% obtained in testing. In validation, progression to ophthalmopathy was predicted by the model with around 71% sensitivity and just over 72% specificity, a median of roughly six months before onset. To identify TCR V-J signatures that set the groups apart, the researchers used a discovery cohort of 90 to 100 patients, made up of some 41 with Graves' ophthalmopathy and 57 with stable Graves' hyperthyroidism. Prospective prediction of ophthalmopathy was tested in an independent validation cohort of 18 hyperthyroidism patients and 15 to 17 patients who later progressed to ophthalmopathy. For training and testing, the roughly 93 patients in the discovery cohort were randomly divided in a 7:3 ratio. Thyroid tissue and blood T-cell repertoires from six Graves' hyperthyroidism patients were also compared in the study. Once sampling was done, hyperthyroidism patients were given methimazole at a starting dose of 30 mg daily, whereas ophthalmopathy patients were given high-dose intravenous methylprednisolone. Libraries were constructed in a second round of multiplex PCR, after which size selection and purification were carried out. The libraries were sequenced on an Illumina HiSeq2000 using paired-end 100 bp reads. SOAPnuke was used to process the raw data, with reads discarded if the reads contained adapters or uncalled bases, had a mean Phred below 15, or lacked an exact constant-primer or identifier match. COPE v1.2.5 was used to merge high-quality paired reads, and clonotypes were defined as unique nucleotide sequences. Clonotypes were aligned to IMGT TRBV, TRBD and TRBJ reference segments using MiTCR v1.1. The analysis was restricted to V-J combinations with a frequency above 0.0001, which together covered just over 99% of the repertoires. The TCS score was defined as the ratio of F50 (clonal expansion) to E x V (chaos), calculated using BLOSUM62-based TCRdist between CDR3 peptides within each V-J. Welch's t-statistics and random forest reduced fewer than 600 V-J features to roughly 13, which were used in a naive Bayes classifier (R e1071). Sample size was not statistically predetermined, and blinding of investigators to group allocation was not performed. The paper reports TCR Vbeta CDR3 sequencing of 140 or so peripheral blood samples: approximately 41 ophthalmopathy, 75 to 80 hyperthyroidism and around 17 progressor patients.

The chain was built from TRBV14 and TRBJ1-2; TRBD1 is a weak D gene call, 6 bases matching. The sample consisted of peripheral blood mononuclear cells (PBMCs), taken at new diagnosis, from a patient treated with antithyroid drugs. The origin of this receptor is a woman in her twenties or thirties with Graves disease. Donor details come from another sample of the same person, matched by shared clones. The bases read TGTGCCAGCAGCCAAGAACAGGGTCACTATGGCTACACCTTC. Translation gives CASSQEQGHYGYTF.